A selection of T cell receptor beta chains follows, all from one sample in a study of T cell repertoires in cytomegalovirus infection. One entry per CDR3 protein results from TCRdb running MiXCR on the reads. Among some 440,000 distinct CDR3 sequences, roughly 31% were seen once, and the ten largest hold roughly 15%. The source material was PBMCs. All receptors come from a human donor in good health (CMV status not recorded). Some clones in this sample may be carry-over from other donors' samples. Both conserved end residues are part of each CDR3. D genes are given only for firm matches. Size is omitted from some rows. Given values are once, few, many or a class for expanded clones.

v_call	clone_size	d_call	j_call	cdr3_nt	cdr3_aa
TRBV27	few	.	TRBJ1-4	TGTGCCAGCAGTTTCAGTCATTGGGAAAAACTGTTTTTT	CASSFSHWEKLFF
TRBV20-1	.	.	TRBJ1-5	TGCAGTGCAGCCAGGGGCAATAGCAATCAGCCCCAGCATTTT	CSAARGNSNQPQHF
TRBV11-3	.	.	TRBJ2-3	TGTGCCAGCAGCTTAGGAACCGGGGTTGGAAATACGCAGTATTTT	CASSLGTGVGNTQYF
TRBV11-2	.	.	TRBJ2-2	TGTGCCAGCAGCTTAGTCGGCACCCTGGGACGAACCGGGGAGCTGTTTTTT	CASSLVGTLGRTGELFF
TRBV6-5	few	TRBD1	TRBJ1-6	TGTGCCAGCAGTTACAGGGCTAAAGGGGGCAATTCACCCCTCCACTTT	CASSYRAKGGNSPLHF
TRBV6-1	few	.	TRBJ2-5	TGTGCCAGCAATTTTGCGGCAGGCCAAGAGACCCAGTACTTC	CASNFAAGQETQYF
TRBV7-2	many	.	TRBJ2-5	TGTGCCAGCAGCTTCGGTGGGGGCCAAGAGACCCAGTACTTC	CASSFGGGQETQYF
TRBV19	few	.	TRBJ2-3	TGTGCCAGTAGTATGAGTAGCGGCTTAAACACAGATACGCAGTATTTT	CASSMSSGLNTDTQYF
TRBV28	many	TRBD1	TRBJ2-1	TGTGCCAGCAGCGCCCCAGGGGGCGTAGGGTTTGATGAGCAGTTCTTC	CASSAPGGVGFDEQFF
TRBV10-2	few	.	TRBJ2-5	TGCGCCAGCAGTGAGTTAGGAGAAGAGACCCAGTACTTC	CASSELGEETQYF
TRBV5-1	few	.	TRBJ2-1	TGCGCCAGCAGCTTGGCCGGACGGATTGCCTACAATGAGCAGTTCTTC	CASSLAGRIAYNEQFF
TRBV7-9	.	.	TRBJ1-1	TGTGTCAGCAGACCCCCTAGGGAGTTTGGCACTGAAGCTTTCTTT	CVSRPPREFGTEAFF
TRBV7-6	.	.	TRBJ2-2	TGTGCCAGCAGGAGTAGTGGCGGGGAGCTGTTTTTT	CASRSSGGELFF
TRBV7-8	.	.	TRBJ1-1	TGTGCCAGCAGCACGGGGAGTATGGGCACTGAAGCTTTCTTT	CASSTGSMGTEAFF
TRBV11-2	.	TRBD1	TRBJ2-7	TGTGCCAGCAGCCCAGAACAGGGGTGGTACGAGCAGTACTTC	CASSPEQGWYEQYF
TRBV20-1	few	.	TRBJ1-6	TGCAGTGCTAGAGGTGGGGGCGCTTGGAATTCACCCCTCCACTTT	CSARGGGAWNSPLHF
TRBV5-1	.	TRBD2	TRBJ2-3	TGCGCCAGCAGCACCACGCAGCGGGGGGGCGTTACGCAGTATTTT	CASSTTQRGGVTQYF
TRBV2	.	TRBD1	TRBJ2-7	TGTGCCAGCAGTGACCCTCGACAGGGCAGTAGACAAGACGAGCAGTACTTC	CASSDPRQGSRQDEQYF
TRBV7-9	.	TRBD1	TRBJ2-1	TGTGCCAGCAGCTTAGTCCCTACTAGGGGGCATGAGCAGTTCTTC	CASSLVPTRGHEQFF
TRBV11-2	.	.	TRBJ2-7	TGTGCCAGCAGCTTCATGAGGGGGGTTCCCTACGAGCAGTACTTC	CASSFMRGVPYEQYF
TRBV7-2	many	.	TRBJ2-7	TGTGCCAGCAGCCGGGGGATCTCCTACGAGCAGTACTTC	CASSRGISYEQYF
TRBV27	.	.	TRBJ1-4	TGTGCCAGCAGTACCTTCGGGACGGGTAATGAAAAACTGTTTTTT	CASSTFGTGNEKLFF
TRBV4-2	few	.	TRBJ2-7	TGTGCCAGCAGCCAGGAGGGGGACTCCTACGAGCAGTACTTC	CASSQEGDSYEQYF
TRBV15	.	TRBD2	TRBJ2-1	TGTGCCACCAGCAGAGCCCCCCTCGGGGGGTACAATGAGCAGTTCTTC	CATSRAPLGGYNEQFF
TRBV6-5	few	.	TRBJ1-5	TGTGCCAGCAGCCTCACCCCGACTTTCGATCAGCCCCAGCATTTT	CASSLTPTFDQPQHF
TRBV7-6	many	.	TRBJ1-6	TGTGCCAGCAGCCAATTACAGGGAAATTCACCCCTCCACTTT	CASSQLQGNSPLHF